The T cell receptor beta chain under discussion was sequenced for a study of blood T cell repertoires in COVID-19. Profiling relied on immunoSEQ multiplex PCR, and the TCRdb table lists in-frame clones only, not all of them. The table lists some 110,000 clones, approximately 81% of them singletons, with 1.3% to 1.5% in the top ten. With V trimmed by 0 bases and J by 3 bases, 1 base remained unmatched. The length of the CDR3 is 15 residues. Per the germline V gene, CDR1 is SGHAT and CDR2 is FQNNGV. The chain couples TRBV11-2 to TRBJ2-2, with TRBD1 matching over 7 bases. Source material: peripheral blood. This TCR was recovered from a man aged 40-55 years with acute or convalescent COVID-19. The CDR3 is CASSLEQGYTGELFF. CDR3 bases: TGTGCCAGCAGCTTAGAACAGGGGTACACCGGGGAGCTGTTTTTT. The variable domain in full, with the rest retrieved from reference TRBV11-2 and TRBJ2-2, is EAGVAQSPRYKIIEKRQSVAFWCNPISGHATLYWYQQILGQGPKLLIQFQNNGVVDDSQLPKDRFSAERLKGVDSTLKIQPAKLEDSAVYLCASSLEQGYTGELFFGEGSRLTVL.